This TCR beta chain was sequenced for a study of CD8+ T cells in alopecia areata. It was cDNA, reverse transcribed from extracted RNA, that served as the sequencing template. The method was immunoSEQ multiplex PCR; TCRdb's version includes in-frame clones alone and lacks a portion of them. The sample yields 95,000 to 150,000 clones, 47% seen once. This TCR was sampled from a human donor with alopecia areata. Specimen: NKG2D-low CD8+ T cells sorted from blood.

As DNA, the CDR3 is TGTGCCAGCTCACCAGCTGCGGAGACCCAGTACTTC. Translated: CASSPAAETQYF. J is TRBJ2-5 and V is TRBV18; no reliable D call. The CDR3 spans 12 residues. V lost 2 bases, J lost 5 bases, and 6 bases lay in between. The germline gives CDR1 KGHSH, CDR2 LQKENI.